This entry describes one T cell receptor (beta chain). What it binds is unknown. The trim removed 2 bases at V and 5 bases at J, leaving 8 bases unmatched. CDR1 is LNHNV, CDR2 YYDKDF, per germline (reference sequence). The CDR3 runs to 15 residues. A multiplex PCR was run with 60 Vbeta primers and 13 Jbeta primers. TCRdb's copy holds only in-frame clones and misses some; the assay was immunoSEQ multiplex PCR. Among 90,000 to 110,000 clones listed, around 81% were seen once. These data originate in a study of cytomegalovirus exposure and HLA in healthy donors. On the study more broadly: Out of roughly 170 million T cells, an earlier analysis found over 90 million unique TCR beta sequences in total.

Overall study results and limits: V- and J-gene trimming of TCR beta was linked (in a later analysis) to a missense DCLRE1C variant.

The source material was PBMCs. This clonotype was obtained from a woman in her 30s in good health and CMV-seronegative. The gene calls are TRBV15 and TRBJ2-5; 7 bases map to TRBD1. The CDR3 is CATSRTATGSETQYF. The CDR3 DNA reads as TGTGCCACCAGCAGAACCGCGACAGGGAGCGAGACCCAGTACTTC.